Given below is one T cell receptor (beta chain) in context. Its antigen is unknown. The entry originates in a study of cytomegalovirus exposure and HLA in healthy donors. General study points: Sequencing artifact likely explains a cluster of highly shared sequence variants. Presence/absence analyses rested on an assumption that sequencing depth was roughly uniform across donors. Most TCR sequences showed up rarely, but some public TCRs showed up in many donors. Cytomegalovirus status, reportedly, was diagnosed with high specificity and sensitivity by the classifier.

In germline, CDR1 is SGHRS, CDR2 YFSETQ. Trimming left V 3 bases short and J 4 bases short, with 11 bases between. The CDR3 runs to 14 residues. Primers included in the PCR were 60 Vbeta and 13 Jbeta primers. Assay used: immunoSEQ multiplex PCR; TCRdb lists only in-frame clones, some missing. Seen here are 200,000 to 250,000 clones, approximately 79% observed once, and the top ten hold around 1.7%. This TCR derives from a man aged 50-60 years in good health and CMV-seronegative. The specimen was PBMCs. The V call is TRBV5-1, the J call TRBJ2-1, with D perhaps matching TRBD1 (5 bases). CDR3 protein: CASSSMDKYNEQFF. CDR3 in DNA: TGCGCCAGCAGCTCTATGGACAAATACAATGAGCAGTTCTTC.